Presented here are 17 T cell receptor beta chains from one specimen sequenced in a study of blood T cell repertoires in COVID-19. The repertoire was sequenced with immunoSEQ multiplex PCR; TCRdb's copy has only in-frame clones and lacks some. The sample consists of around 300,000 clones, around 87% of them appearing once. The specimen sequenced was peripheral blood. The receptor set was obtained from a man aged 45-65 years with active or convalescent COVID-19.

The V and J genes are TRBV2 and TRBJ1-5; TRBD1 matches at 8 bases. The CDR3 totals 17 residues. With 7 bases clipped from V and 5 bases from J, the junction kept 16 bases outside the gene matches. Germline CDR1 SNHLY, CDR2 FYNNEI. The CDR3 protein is CASTRSGGQGRDQPQHF. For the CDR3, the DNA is TGTGCCAGCACAAGGTCAGGAGGACAGGGACGGGATCAGCCCCAGCATTTT.

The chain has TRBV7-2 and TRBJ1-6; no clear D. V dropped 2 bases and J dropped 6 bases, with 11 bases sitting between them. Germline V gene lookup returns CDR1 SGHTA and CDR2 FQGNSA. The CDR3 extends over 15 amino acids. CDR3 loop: CASSLSGLSNSPLHF. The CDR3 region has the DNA TGTGCCAGCAGCTTAAGCGGGTTAAGTAATTCACCCCTCCACTTT.

CDR3 in amino acids: CASSLIEGQPQHF. The DNA for the CDR3 is TGTGCCAGCAGCTTGATCGAGGGTCAGCCCCAGCATTTT. The V and J genes are TRBV7-2 and TRBJ1-5; D is unresolved. Germline assignment: CDR1 SGHTA and CDR2 FQGNSA. Between the trimmed V and J ends, which lost 3 bases and 6 bases, there was a span of 9 bases. This CDR3 is 13 amino acids long.

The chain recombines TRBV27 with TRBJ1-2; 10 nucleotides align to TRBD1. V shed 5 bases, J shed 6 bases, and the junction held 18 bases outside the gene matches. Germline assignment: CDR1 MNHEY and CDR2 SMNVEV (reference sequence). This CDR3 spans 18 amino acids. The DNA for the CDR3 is TGTGCCAGCAGTGCGCCTCTAATGACAGGGGGCGAGCAGAATGGCTACACCTTC. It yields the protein CASSAPLMTGGEQNGYTF.

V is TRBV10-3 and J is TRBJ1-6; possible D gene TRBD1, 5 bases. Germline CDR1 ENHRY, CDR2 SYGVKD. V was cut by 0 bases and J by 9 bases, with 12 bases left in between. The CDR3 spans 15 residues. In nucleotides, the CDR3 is TGTGCCATCAGTGAGTCCGGGCAGGGAGGTTCACCCCTCCACTTT. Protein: CAISESGQGGSPLHF.

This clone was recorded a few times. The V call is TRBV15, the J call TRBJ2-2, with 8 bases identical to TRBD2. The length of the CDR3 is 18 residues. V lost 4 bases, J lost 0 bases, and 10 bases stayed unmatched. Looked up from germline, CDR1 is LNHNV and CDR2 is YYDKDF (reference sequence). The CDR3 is CATSKGRGGSTNTGELFF. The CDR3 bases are TGTGCCACCAGCAAGGGACGGGGGGGTTCCACGAACACCGGGGAGCTGTTTTTT.

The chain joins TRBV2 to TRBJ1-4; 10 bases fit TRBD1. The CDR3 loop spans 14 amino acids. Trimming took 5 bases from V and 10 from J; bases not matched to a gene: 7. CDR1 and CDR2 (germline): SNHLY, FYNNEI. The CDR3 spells CASSPGTGDGKLFF. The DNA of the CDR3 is TGTGCCAGCAGTCCCGGGACAGGGGATGGAAAACTGTTTTTT.

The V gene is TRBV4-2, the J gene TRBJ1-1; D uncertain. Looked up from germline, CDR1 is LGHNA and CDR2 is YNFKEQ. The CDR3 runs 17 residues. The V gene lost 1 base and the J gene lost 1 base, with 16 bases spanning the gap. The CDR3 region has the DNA TGTGCCAGCAGCCAAGGTAGCGTAGGGCCGGGGAACACTGAAGCTTTCTTT. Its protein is CASSQGSVGPGNTEAFF.

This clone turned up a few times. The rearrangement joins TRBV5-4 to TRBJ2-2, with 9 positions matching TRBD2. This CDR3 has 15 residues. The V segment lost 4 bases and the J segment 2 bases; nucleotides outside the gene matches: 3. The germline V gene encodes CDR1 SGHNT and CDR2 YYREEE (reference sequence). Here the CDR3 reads CASSLLAGNTGELFF. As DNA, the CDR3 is TGTGCCAGCAGCCTACTAGCGGGTAACACCGGGGAGCTGTTTTTT.

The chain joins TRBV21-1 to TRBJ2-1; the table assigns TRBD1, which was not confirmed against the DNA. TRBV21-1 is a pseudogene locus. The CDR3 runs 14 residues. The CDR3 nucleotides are TGTGCCAGCAGCAAAGTCGGGACACCGAATGAGCAGTTCTTC. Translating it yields CASSKVGTPNEQFF.

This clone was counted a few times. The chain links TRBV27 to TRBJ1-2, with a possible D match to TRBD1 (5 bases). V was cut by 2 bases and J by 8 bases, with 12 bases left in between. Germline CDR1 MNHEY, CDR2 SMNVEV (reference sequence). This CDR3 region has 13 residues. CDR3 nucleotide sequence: TGTGCCAGCAGTTTAAGCAGGGTAGGGGGCTACACCTTC. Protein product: CASSLSRVGGYTF.

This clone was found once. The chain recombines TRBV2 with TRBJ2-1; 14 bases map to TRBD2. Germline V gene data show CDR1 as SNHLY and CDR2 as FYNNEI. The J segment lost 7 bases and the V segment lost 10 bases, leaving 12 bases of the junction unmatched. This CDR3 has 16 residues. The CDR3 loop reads CATLTTGTSGSNEQFF. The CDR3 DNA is TGTGCCACCTTAACGACCGGGACTAGCGGGAGTAATGAGCAGTTCTTC.

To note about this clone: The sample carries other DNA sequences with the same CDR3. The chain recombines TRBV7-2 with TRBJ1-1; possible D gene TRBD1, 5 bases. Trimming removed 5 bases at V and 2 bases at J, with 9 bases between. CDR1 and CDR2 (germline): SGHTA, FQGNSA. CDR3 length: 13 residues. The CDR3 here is CASSRDRNTEAFF. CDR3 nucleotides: TGTGCCAGCAGCCGCGACAGAAACACTGAAGCTTTCTTT.

The CDR3 nucleotides read TGTGCCAGCAGGAGGGGAAGGGGGCGTGAGACCCAGTACTTC. This encodes CASRRGRGRETQYF. V usage is TRBV6-5 and J usage is TRBJ2-5, with 7 bases lining up with TRBD1. Per germline, CDR1 MNHEY and CDR2 SVGAGI. V lost 6 bases, J lost 5 bases, and 9 bases stayed unmatched. The length of the CDR3 is 14 residues.

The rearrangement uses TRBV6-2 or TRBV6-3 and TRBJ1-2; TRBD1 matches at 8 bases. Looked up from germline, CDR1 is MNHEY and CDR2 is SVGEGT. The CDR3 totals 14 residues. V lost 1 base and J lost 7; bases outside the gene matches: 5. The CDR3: CASSYFLQGVGYTF. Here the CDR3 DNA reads TGTGCCAGCAGTTACTTCCTACAGGGGGTTGGCTACACCTTC.

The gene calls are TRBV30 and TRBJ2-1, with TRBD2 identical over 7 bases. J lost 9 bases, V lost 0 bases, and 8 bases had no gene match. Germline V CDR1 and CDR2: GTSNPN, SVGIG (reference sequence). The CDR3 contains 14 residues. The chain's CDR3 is CAWSVPAGVGEQFF. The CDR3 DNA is TGTGCCTGGAGTGTACCGGCGGGGGTGGGTGAGCAGTTCTTC.

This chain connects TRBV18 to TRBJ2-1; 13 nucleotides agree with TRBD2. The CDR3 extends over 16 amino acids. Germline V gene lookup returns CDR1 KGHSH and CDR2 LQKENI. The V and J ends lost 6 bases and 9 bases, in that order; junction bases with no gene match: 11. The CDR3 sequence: CASSPTSGGVKSEQFF. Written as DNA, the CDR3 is TGTGCCAGCTCGCCCACTAGCGGGGGGGTGAAAAGTGAGCAGTTCTTC.